What follows describes a single T cell receptor beta chain. This clone was seen a few times. What this receptor recognizes is not known. No base-level quality is on record; no much larger clone is a single base apart. The sample is drawn from a study of beta chain features in type 1 diabetes (dated by TCRdb to 2016 to 2018). As for the study more broadly: Mean age, gender distribution, total cell number and subset yield were not different between patients and healthy donors. Across all samples, 90 million to 130 million sorted cells were examined, and cell number per subset correlated strongly with RNA yield. The study compared the TCRB repertoires of sorted circulating CD4+ T cell subsets in recently diagnosed type 1 diabetes patients with those in matched healthy donors. Naive and central memory subsets were obtained from all 30 or so donors, but regulatory and stem cell-like memory subsets were isolated from only 8 patients and roughly eight healthy donors. Study-level results and caveats: Patients with type 1 diabetes made fewer insertions and deleted more nucleotides at VDJ recombination sites, implying thymic rearrangement abnormalities. HLA sub-analyses involved small numbers of individuals, so any influence of HLA type on TCRB rearrangement remained unresolved. Because cDNA was sequenced instead of genomic DNA, highly expressing activated cells could be over-represented, though the groups showed no difference in activation or CD3 levels. Naive, central memory and regulatory TCRB repertoires appeared to be more alike among patients than among healthy donors. PCR might favor shorter templates, but patient and control samples were amplified and corrected together, so any skew would affect both groups equally. A moderate but significant shortening of TCRB CDR3 length was observed in type 1 diabetes patients in all four CD4+ subsets.

The entire isolated RNA was reverse transcribed using the High Capacity cDNA Reverse Transcription Kit, and thus expressed TCRB transcripts were sequenced. Naive, central memory and regulatory T cell samples underwent deep immunoSEQ sequencing, averaging around 3.6 million total reads per sample. Sorted cells were lysed in RLT buffer, and RNA was extracted using DNase-treated RNeasy Micro or Mini kits according to cell number. Each cell subset was processed separately to prevent cross-contamination, with patient and healthy donor samples processed together. Using the immunoSEQ multiplex PCR, TCRB sequences were amplified from cDNA into 87-bp fragments spanning the CDR3 region. Sequencing of the amplicons was done on the Illumina HiSeq platform. On the authors' methods: Synthetic template baselines were used to correct PCR bias computationally, reads within Hamming distance 2 were collapsed together, and singletons that could not be merged were discarded. By aligning reads against IMGT, V, D and J genes, CDR3 length, and insertions or deletions at six rearrangement sites were assigned. Within each subset, clonotype counts were normalized to sorted cell number, and only after that were true diversity and Gini coefficients computed with the tcR R package. Repertoire sharing was quantified using the overlap coefficient calculated on TCRB nucleotide sequences. TCRdb limited this immuneACCESS table to in-frame rearrangements with V and J called. A share of clones is missing; checked studies link under half to unresolved V genes, and the rest is unexplained. The DNA was the basis for D and trimming; V, J and clone size are from that table. The sample table contains 150,000 to 200,000 clones; only one count was recorded for about 9% of them. The top ten constitute 0.45% to 0.55% of the sample.

The germline V gene encodes CDR1 SGHDN and CDR2 FVKESK. V is pared back by 1 base and J by 3 bases, with 15 bases lying between the germline termini. Including the terminal cysteine and phenylalanine, the CDR3 comprises 17 residues. Of the read, only the CDR3 DNA is kept; its 51 bases are in frame from base 1. A single peripheral blood draw of around 0.11 L on average was collected from each donor into heparinised tubes. Using a panel that included CD45RO, CCR7, CD25, CD127, CD95 and CD27, naive, central memory, regulatory and stem cell-like memory CD4+ T cells were sorted on a BD FACSAria II. A purity above 98% was achieved for all sorted populations. PBMCs were isolated right away by Lymphoprep density gradient centrifugation and were stained directly, without culture. Samples were stained and sorted in pairs, with one healthy donor and one patient per experiment, so that batch effects were minimized.

Sequencing input: central memory CD4+ T cells from blood. This TCR was recovered from a woman younger than 35 with type 1 diabetes. The sequence is built from TRBV14 and TRBJ1-4, with the D gene uncertain. CDR3 region: CASSQALGGRANEKLFF. The DNA sequence follows: TGTGCCAGCAGCCAAGCGCTCGGAGGAAGAGCTAATGAAAAACTGTTTTTT.